This T cell receptor (beta chain) is from a study of blood T cell repertoires in COVID-19 (dated by TCRdb to the early 2020s). Study-level background: Collaborator samples came from the United States, Italy and Spain and covered acute and convalescent phases of COVID-19. A de-identified subject ID, COVID-19 status, age in years and sex were almost always included in the sample metadata. The prospective study material was composed of cDNA or gDNA derived from T cells, B-cell-depleted T cells, or PBMCs. Where available, HLA class I and class II types were taken from metadata supplied by the sample provider and were not determined by assay-based typing. The samples were drawn from the first 160 participants of the ongoing ImmuneRACE study and from 950 to 1,500 subjects provided by 6 global collaborators. A freely available public database, intended as a resource for researchers studying the immune response to SARS-CoV-2, is where the repertoires were released. Subjects who had been exposed to COVID-19, were actively infected with it, or had recovered from it provided the deeply sampled blood TCRbeta repertoires that made up the dataset.

The investigation overall reported the following: The quantity of clinical and demographic metadata differed by source and by participant and was supplied without curation.

The germline V gene provides CDR1 ENHRY and CDR2 SYGVKD. Unmatched junction bases come to 3, with V trimmed by 4 bases and J by 5 bases. The CDR3 starts with the cysteine, ends with the phenylalanine, and has 15 residues. Only CDR3 DNA remains: 45 bases, in frame from the first base. The immunoSEQ Assay, a bias-controlled multiplex PCR, was used to amplify TCRbeta CDR3 regions from genomic DNA. Per the source publication's procedure: Nucleated cell counts per sample were estimated from amplification of reference gene primers within the assay. To quantify the absolute abundance of each unique TCRbeta CDR3 rearrangement, sequence reads were collapsed and filtered. For each sample, productive Simpson clonality was calculated as the square root of Simpson's diversity index over productive rearrangements. The table was pulled from immuneACCESS by TCRdb, which kept in-frame rearrangements only. Such tables lose some clones; where checked, under half of the loss comes from unresolved V genes, and the rest has no known cause. The V and J calls and clone size are taken from that table; D and trimming were inferred from the DNA. The sample contains approximately 170,000 clones, about 86% of them found a single time. The ten largest make up 4% of the sample.

The collaborating institutions used their own protocols to collect whole blood in K2EDTA tubes. For TCRbeta analysis, collaborator samples were shipped as frozen whole blood, as isolated PBMCs, or as DNA extracted from either sample type. In the case of this clone: Its specific antigen is unknown. Nothing much larger sits one base from this clone, and base qualities are not available.

The receptor was derived from an older woman with acute or convalescent COVID-19. The sequence joins TRBV10-3 to TRBJ1-6; a stretch of 9 junction bases matches TRBD1. The sample was peripheral blood. The nucleotides read TGTGCCATCAGTGCCCGGACAGGGGATAATTCACCCCTCCACTTT. Translated, this is CAISARTGDNSPLHF.